The source of this TCR beta chain is a study of CD8 T cells in ankylosing spondylitis. The study's findings and limits: Ankylosing spondylitis blood seemed to carry a telltale TCR beta motif made of several highly homologous variants.

Concerning this clonotype itself: The antigen remains undetermined.

Scientists made TCR beta libraries using quantitative 5'-RACE with molecular barcodes. TCRdb reprocessed the 5' RACE reads with MiXCR, giving one entry per CDR3 protein. The sample lists 350,000 to 550,000 distinct CDR3 sequences, roughly a quarter seen once, with 0.85% to 1% in the top ten. The TCR was taken from a male donor with ankylosing spondylitis. Input material: blood, either unsorted or a sorted T cell fraction (not recorded which).

The CDR3 reads CASSLELGPGTEAFF. The CDR3 region has the DNA TGCGCCAGCAGCTTGGAGCTGGGGCCAGGGACTGAAGCTTTCTTT. The chain is built from TRBV5-1 and TRBJ1-1; TRBD1 is a possible D gene (5 bases). The CDR3 is 15 residues long. Trimming removed 0 bases at V and 5 bases at J, with 14 bases between. Germline V lookup: CDR1 SGHRS, CDR2 YFSETQ.